This T cell receptor (beta chain) was sequenced during a study of early T cells in non-severe SARS-CoV-2 infection. TCRdb itself ran the 5' RACE reads through MiXCR, one entry per CDR3 protein. The sample carries tens of thousands of distinct CDR3 sequences, about 8.9% recorded once. The CDR3 is 14 residues long. The V and J ends lost 5 bases and 5 bases, in that order; junction bases with no gene match: 5. The germline CDR1 and CDR2 sequences are SGHTA and FQGTGA. This chain links TRBV7-3 with TRBJ1-5, with 8 bases fitting TRBD1. Sequences were obtained from whole blood. The sequence was collected from an adult who was a healthcare worker with PCR-confirmed SARS-CoV-2 infection or an uninfected control (not recorded which). The CDR3 DNA reads as TGTGCCAGCAGCAAGGACAGGGATGATCAGCCCCAGCATTTT. It translates to CASSKDRDDQPQHF.